This is a list of T cell receptor beta chains from one sample in a study of CD4+ T cells in melanoma. Produced via immunoSEQ multiplex PCR; TCRdb's table is partial and in-frame only. There are about 140,000 clones in the sample; 85% to 95% occur only once, and about 1.5% lies in the top ten. These TCRs come from a human donor with melanoma. CDR3s include the opening cysteine and the closing phenylalanine or tryptophan. The order of the fields is V gene, D gene, clone size, CDR3 length, J gene, CDR3 protein. A D gene is named only where the DNA matches it firmly. Clone size is shown for a subset of rows, as once, few, many or a class of expanded clone.

V gene: TRBV6-1; D gene: TRBD1; clone size: NA; CDR3 length: 15; J gene: TRBJ1-4; CDR3 protein: CASSPRQGMNEKLFF
V gene: TRBV4-2; D gene: NA; clone size: NA; CDR3 length: 16; J gene: TRBJ2-2; CDR3 protein: CASSQDRRLDRGELFF
V gene: TRBV18; D gene: TRBD1; clone size: NA; CDR3 length: 15; J gene: TRBJ2-3; CDR3 protein: CASSPWTGPSDTQYF
V gene: TRBV6-1; D gene: TRBD2; clone size: once; CDR3 length: 16; J gene: TRBJ2-1; CDR3 protein: CASSEGSGGAGNEQFF
V gene: TRBV12-2; D gene: NA; clone size: NA; CDR3 length: 19; J gene: TRBJ1-5; CDR3 protein: CASRLGRNSAGGSNQPQHF
V gene: TRBV7-2; D gene: NA; clone size: once; CDR3 length: 15; J gene: TRBJ2-2; CDR3 protein: CASSLVQWGTGELFF
V gene: TRBV2; D gene: TRBD1; clone size: NA; CDR3 length: 13; J gene: TRBJ2-3; CDR3 protein: CARGTGWGDTQYF
V gene: TRBV5-6; D gene: NA; clone size: NA; CDR3 length: 15; J gene: TRBJ2-7; CDR3 protein: CASSLGQDGSYEQYF
V gene: TRBV5-4; D gene: NA; clone size: NA; CDR3 length: 16; J gene: TRBJ1-6; CDR3 protein: CASSSDNRAYNSPLHF
V gene: TRBV5-1; D gene: TRBD1; clone size: NA; CDR3 length: 14; J gene: TRBJ1-4; CDR3 protein: CASSIQGTNEKLFF
V gene: TRBV19; D gene: NA; clone size: NA; CDR3 length: 14; J gene: TRBJ2-3; CDR3 protein: CASSGGRSTDTQYF
V gene: TRBV29-1; D gene: NA; clone size: NA; CDR3 length: 13; J gene: TRBJ1-5; CDR3 protein: CSVEVAGDQPQHF
V gene: TRBV2; D gene: NA; clone size: NA; CDR3 length: 15; J gene: TRBJ2-7; CDR3 protein: CASSEAVTGGHKQYF
V gene: TRBV2; D gene: NA; clone size: NA; CDR3 length: 11; J gene: TRBJ2-5; CDR3 protein: CASTLEETQYF
V gene: TRBV4-1; D gene: NA; clone size: NA; CDR3 length: 16; J gene: TRBJ2-5; CDR3 protein: CASSQGTGGSLETQYF
V gene: TRBV5-1; D gene: TRBD1; clone size: NA; CDR3 length: 15; J gene: TRBJ2-5; CDR3 protein: CASSAGTGDRETQYF
V gene: TRBV5-1; D gene: NA; clone size: once; CDR3 length: 14; J gene: TRBJ2-3; CDR3 protein: CASSLVVGTDTQYF
V gene: TRBV7-9; D gene: TRBD1; clone size: NA; CDR3 length: 15; J gene: TRBJ2-3; CDR3 protein: CASSRRTGYTDTQYF
V gene: TRBV5-1; D gene: TRBD1; clone size: NA; CDR3 length: 17; J gene: TRBJ2-2; CDR3 protein: CASSLSPGQGGTGELFF
V gene: TRBV29-1; D gene: NA; clone size: NA; CDR3 length: 12; J gene: TRBJ1-1; CDR3 protein: CSVVWSLQEAFF
V gene: TRBV10-3; D gene: NA; clone size: NA; CDR3 length: 14; J gene: TRBJ1-1; CDR3 protein: CAISDYGENTEAFF
V gene: TRBV14; D gene: NA; clone size: NA; CDR3 length: 15; J gene: TRBJ1-1; CDR3 protein: CASSYNPGGNTEAFF
V gene: TRBV7-8; D gene: NA; clone size: NA; CDR3 length: 15; J gene: TRBJ1-2; CDR3 protein: CASSATQNPNYGYTF
V gene: TRBV6-1; D gene: TRBD1; clone size: NA; CDR3 length: 15; J gene: TRBJ1-6; CDR3 protein: CASSDNRDRASPLHF
V gene: TRBV6-1; D gene: NA; clone size: NA; CDR3 length: 15; J gene: TRBJ2-7; CDR3 protein: CASSVRGGLSYEQYF
V gene: TRBV11-2; D gene: TRBD1; clone size: NA; CDR3 length: 13; J gene: TRBJ1-6; CDR3 protein: CASSSVQGTPLHF
V gene: TRBV4-2; D gene: TRBD2; clone size: once; CDR3 length: 17; J gene: TRBJ2-3; CDR3 protein: CASSQRRGGHVVDTQYF
V gene: TRBV7-2; D gene: TRBD2; clone size: NA; CDR3 length: 16; J gene: TRBJ2-2; CDR3 protein: CASSRSGGSFTGELFF
V gene: TRBV6-5; D gene: NA; clone size: NA; CDR3 length: 14; J gene: TRBJ2-3; CDR3 protein: CASSKRASTDTQYF
V gene: TRBV7-2; D gene: NA; clone size: NA; CDR3 length: 15; J gene: TRBJ2-5; CDR3 protein: CASSHPVGRAATQYF
V gene: TRBV6-5; D gene: NA; clone size: NA; CDR3 length: 15; J gene: TRBJ2-2; CDR3 protein: CASRKGLTGTGELFF
V gene: TRBV5-6; D gene: TRBD1; clone size: NA; CDR3 length: 15; J gene: TRBJ1-6; CDR3 protein: CASSLWQQGRTPLHF
V gene: TRBV5-1; D gene: NA; clone size: once; CDR3 length: 14; J gene: TRBJ2-1; CDR3 protein: CASRPGSAHNEQFF
V gene: TRBV5-4; D gene: NA; clone size: NA; CDR3 length: 14; J gene: TRBJ1-6; CDR3 protein: CASNPGGQASPLHF
V gene: TRBV18; D gene: NA; clone size: NA; CDR3 length: 15; J gene: TRBJ2-4; CDR3 protein: CASSPLQGGENIQYF
V gene: TRBV19; D gene: NA; clone size: NA; CDR3 length: 16; J gene: TRBJ2-3; CDR3 protein: CASSIVPGGGTDTQYF
V gene: TRBV10-2; D gene: NA; clone size: NA; CDR3 length: 14; J gene: TRBJ1-1; CDR3 protein: CASRAGFMNTEAFF
V gene: TRBV7-9; D gene: NA; clone size: NA; CDR3 length: 13; J gene: TRBJ1-6; CDR3 protein: CASSSTGRSPLHF
V gene: TRBV7-3; D gene: NA; clone size: NA; CDR3 length: 15; J gene: TRBJ2-1; CDR3 protein: CASSLTGARGNEQFF
V gene: TRBV6-1; D gene: NA; clone size: NA; CDR3 length: 11; J gene: TRBJ2-3; CDR3 protein: CASSAQRKQYF
V gene: TRBV5-1; D gene: TRBD2; clone size: few; CDR3 length: 15; J gene: TRBJ2-7; CDR3 protein: CASSLGPAGAYEQYF
V gene: TRBV5-1; D gene: TRBD1; clone size: once; CDR3 length: 16; J gene: TRBJ1-5; CDR3 protein: CASSKDRADSNQPQHF
V gene: TRBV28; D gene: TRBD1; clone size: NA; CDR3 length: 15; J gene: TRBJ1-5; CDR3 protein: CASNENRGRNQPQHF
V gene: TRBV2; D gene: NA; clone size: NA; CDR3 length: 15; J gene: TRBJ1-1; CDR3 protein: CASSEPGLMNTEAFF
V gene: TRBV19; D gene: NA; clone size: NA; CDR3 length: 16; J gene: TRBJ1-2; CDR3 protein: CASSIAGTTPSHGYTF
V gene: TRBV5-1; D gene: TRBD1; clone size: NA; CDR3 length: 14; J gene: TRBJ1-2; CDR3 protein: CASSPGQGYYGYTF
V gene: TRBV5-1; D gene: TRBD1; clone size: NA; CDR3 length: 13; J gene: TRBJ2-5; CDR3 protein: CASRGTAQETQYF
V gene: TRBV6-5; D gene: NA; clone size: NA; CDR3 length: 13; J gene: TRBJ2-3; CDR3 protein: CASSYRPQDTQYF
V gene: TRBV11-2; D gene: NA; clone size: NA; CDR3 length: 14; J gene: TRBJ1-1; CDR3 protein: CASSLEVANTEAFF
V gene: TRBV5-8; D gene: NA; clone size: once; CDR3 length: 15; J gene: TRBJ2-1; CDR3 protein: CASSGRTRSYNEQFF
V gene: TRBV5-1; D gene: NA; clone size: NA; CDR3 length: 15; J gene: TRBJ1-3; CDR3 protein: CASSGTGSSGNTIYF
V gene: TRBV18; D gene: NA; clone size: NA; CDR3 length: 14; J gene: TRBJ2-3; CDR3 protein: CASSPSDFTDTQYF
V gene: TRBV27; D gene: TRBD2; clone size: NA; CDR3 length: 15; J gene: TRBJ2-1; CDR3 protein: CASSLDSGGYNEQFF
V gene: TRBV5-6; D gene: NA; clone size: NA; CDR3 length: 17; J gene: TRBJ2-1; CDR3 protein: CASSLAGGGPARNEQFF
V gene: TRBV27; D gene: TRBD1; clone size: NA; CDR3 length: 15; J gene: TRBJ1-2; CDR3 protein: CASSFLGQGERGYTF